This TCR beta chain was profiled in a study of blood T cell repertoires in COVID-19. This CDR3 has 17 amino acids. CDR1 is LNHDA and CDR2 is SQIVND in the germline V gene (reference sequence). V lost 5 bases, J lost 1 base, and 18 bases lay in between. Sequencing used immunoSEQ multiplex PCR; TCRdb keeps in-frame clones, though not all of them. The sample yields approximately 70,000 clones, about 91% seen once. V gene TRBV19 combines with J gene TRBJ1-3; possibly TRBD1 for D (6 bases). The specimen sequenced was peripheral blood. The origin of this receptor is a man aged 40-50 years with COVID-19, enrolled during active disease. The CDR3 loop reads CASSGGLQGGSGNTIYF. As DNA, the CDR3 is TGTGCCAGTAGTGGAGGATTACAGGGAGGGTCTGGAAACACCATATATTTT.